This passage covers 10 T cell receptor beta chains from one sample sequenced in a study of cytomegalovirus exposure and HLA in healthy donors. The PCR had 60 Vbeta and 13 Jbeta primers. Sequencing used immunoSEQ multiplex PCR; TCRdb keeps in-frame clones, though not all of them. The table records about 130,000 clones, around 73% of them present only once. The sequenced sample consisted of PBMCs. The origin of the receptors is a human donor in good health.

V usage is TRBV13 and J usage is TRBJ2-7; 9 bases align to TRBD1. J was trimmed by 6 bases and V by 5 bases; bases with no gene match: 11. The CDR3 has 15 residues. Germline lookup yields CDR1 PRHDT and CDR2 FYEKMQ (reference sequence). CDR3 residues: CASSPSRGTGLEQYF. The CDR3, as DNA: TGTGCCAGCAGCCCAAGCAGAGGGACAGGGCTCGAGCAGTACTTC. The full variable domain, with the rest looked up from reference TRBV13 and TRBJ2-7, is AAGVIQSPRHLIKEKRETATLKCYPIPRHDTVYWYQQGPGQDPQFLISFYEKMQSDKGSIPDRFSAQQFSDYHSELNMSSLELGDSALYFCASSPSRGTGLEQYFGPGTRLTVT.

The rearrangement links TRBV9 to TRBJ1-2; TRBD1 might be the D (6 bases). Germline CDR1 and CDR2: SGDLS and YYNGEE. Trimming took off 3 bases at V and 2 bases at J, with 17 bases between the two ends. CDR3 length: 16 residues. This CDR3 reads CASSEHPGTTNYGYTF. CDR3 DNA: TGTGCCAGCAGCGAACACCCCGGGACAACCAACTATGGCTACACCTTC.

CDR3 sequence: CAWLRTGLDEKLFF. The CDR3 bases are TGTGCCTGGCTAAGGACAGGCTTAGATGAAAAACTGTTTTTT. The V gene is TRBV30, the J gene TRBJ1-4; TRBD1 aligns across 7 bases. CDR1 and CDR2 (germline): GTSNPN, SVGIG (reference sequence). Trimming cost V 5 bases and J 6 bases; bases outside gene matches: 9. The CDR3 runs to 14 residues.

This clone was observed a handful of times. The chain couples TRBV6-4 to TRBJ2-1, with 9 bases that match TRBD1. Germline trimming cut 6 bases from V and 0 bases from J; bases unmatched to any gene: 3. This CDR3 has 15 residues. Per the germline V gene, CDR1 is MRHNA and CDR2 is SNTAGT. Here the CDR3 reads CASSLTGGSYNEQFF. The CDR3 DNA is TGTGCCAGCAGCTTGACAGGGGGCTCCTACAATGAGCAGTTCTTC.

This chain uses TRBV2 with TRBJ2-2; 10 nucleotides match TRBD2. This CDR3 region has 15 residues. J was trimmed by 6 bases and V by 7 bases; bases with no gene match: 8. Per germline, CDR1 SNHLY and CDR2 FYNNEI. CDR3 residues: CASTRTSGVSGELFF. DNA of the CDR3: TGTGCCAGCACTCGGACTAGCGGTGTTTCCGGGGAGCTGTTTTTT.

DNA for the CDR3: TGTGCCAGCTCACTTGGGGGGAGCCCTACGAGGCAGTACTTC. Encoded protein: CASSLGGSPTRQYF. The chain is built from TRBV18 and TRBJ2-7; D possibly corresponds to TRBD2 (6 bases). Germline V CDR1 and CDR2: KGHSH, LQKENI. The CDR3 has 14 residues. Trimming took off 4 bases at V and 9 bases at J, with 19 bases between the two ends.

The rearrangement links TRBV19 to TRBJ1-5; weak D call: TRBD1 (6 bases). The CDR3 is 17 amino acids. Trimming cost V 5 bases and J 2 bases, with 19 bases left between them. In germline, CDR1 is LNHDA, CDR2 SQIVND (reference sequence). In DNA, the CDR3 is TGTGCCAGTAGTCCGGGGGGAATACAGGGCCGCAATCAGCCCCAGCATTTT. Protein: CASSPGGIQGRNQPQHF. The variable domain in full, completed from reference TRBV19 and TRBJ1-5, reads DGGITQSPKYLFRKEGQNVTLSCEQNLNHDAMYWYRQDPGQGLRLIYYSQIVNDFQKGDIAEGYSVSREKKESFPLTVTSAQKNPTAFYLCASSPGGIQGRNQPQHFGDGTRLSIL.

The V call is TRBV5-6, the J call TRBJ2-2; 7 nucleotides align to TRBD2. The CDR3 runs to 16 residues. V lost 4 bases, J lost 2 bases, and 8 bases stayed unmatched. CDR1 and CDR2 from the germline V gene are SGHDT and YYEEEE. The CDR3 reads CASSIPGLLNTGELFF. The CDR3 region has the DNA TGTGCCAGCAGCATCCCGGGACTACTAAACACCGGGGAGCTGTTTTTT.

Details on this clone: No DNA is shown, since the ends of the CDR3 on it are uncertain; the CDR3 is the one TCRdb lists. The rearrangement uses TRBV29-1 and TRBJ2-2; the DNA was not compared with TRBD1, the D call given in the table. CDR1 and CDR2 (germline): SQVTM, ANQGSEA. The CDR3 has 14 residues if both end residues are counted. CDR3 sequence: CSVGKGASTGELLF.

V usage is TRBV9 and J usage is TRBJ1-1; 7 bases agree with TRBD1. The CDR3 runs to 13 residues. Per germline, CDR1 SGDLS and CDR2 YYNGEE. With 0 bases clipped from V and 11 bases from J, the junction kept 7 bases outside the gene matches. This chain's CDR3 is CASSVVTGVDAFF. The CDR3 DNA sequence: TGTGCCAGCAGCGTAGTAACAGGGGTTGACGCTTTCTTT.